The 14 T cell receptor beta chains below all came from one sample that was sequenced in a study of shared clonotypes between healthy human individuals. Clones were read by immunoSEQ multiplex PCR, and TCRdb kept only the in-frame ones, dropping some. The data show 1 million to 1.3 million clones, around 82% seen once. Material: memory CD4+ T cells from PBMCs. Subset: CD45RA-negative fraction. These receptors were obtained from a man aged 18 to 35 in good health. Some clones in this sample may be carry-over from other donors' samples.

The V gene is TRBV5-1, the J gene TRBJ2-5; unclear D gene. The germline V gene encodes CDR1 SGHRS and CDR2 YFSETQ. This CDR3 region has 15 residues. V dropped 0 bases and J dropped 1 base, with 10 bases sitting between them. CDR3 nucleotides: TGCGCCAGCAGCTTGGCCCCACAGTTCCAAGAGACCCAGTACTTC. Translation: CASSLAPQFQETQYF.

This clone appeared once. The chain recombines TRBV9 with TRBJ1-2, with D possibly TRBD1 on 5 matching bases. The CDR3 runs to 13 residues. V was pared by 7 bases and J by 4 bases, with 14 bases between. In germline, CDR1 is SGDLS, CDR2 YYNGEE. CDR3 sequence (DNA): TGTGCCAGCGCCCAGGGTTCCTTCTATGGCTACACCTTC. Translated, it gives CASAQGSFYGYTF. The full variable domain, in which reference TRBV9 and TRBJ1-2 provide the parts outside the CDR3, is DSGVTQTPKHLITATGQRVTLRCSPRSGDLSVYWYQQSLDQGLQFLIQYYNGEERAKGNILERFSAQQFPDLHSELNLSSLELGDSALYFCASAQGSFYGYTFGSGTRLTVV.

The chain uses TRBV28 and TRBJ2-1; 8 bases agree with TRBD2. The ends lost 4 bases at V and 3 bases at J; junction bases unmatched: 11. The CDR3 is made up of 17 amino acids. CDR1 MDHEN and CDR2 SYDVKM come from the germline V gene. The CDR3 region is CASSSGLARNRYNEQFF. The CDR3 DNA reads as TGTGCCAGCAGTTCCGGACTAGCTAGAAATCGCTACAATGAGCAGTTCTTC.

This clone was counted many times. Other DNA sequences in the sample encode the same CDR3. The V gene is TRBV28, the J gene TRBJ2-2, with D unresolved. The ends were cut back, 5 bases at V and 5 bases at J, with 9 bases in the middle. The CDR3 is 13 residues long. Germline values: CDR1 MDHEN, CDR2 SYDVKM. The CDR3 nucleotides are TGTGCCAGCAGTCCAACAGCGACCGGGGAGCTGTTTTTT. Protein: CASSPTATGELFF.

A note on this clone: At the DNA level, this CDR3 is encoded by other sequences in the same sample as well. This chain joins TRBV30 and TRBJ1-1; TRBD1 matches at 8 bases. The trim removed 2 bases at V and 6 bases at J, leaving 8 bases unmatched. Per the germline V gene, CDR1 is GTSNPN and CDR2 is SVGIG (reference sequence). CDR3 length: 14 residues. The CDR3 DNA follows: TGTGCCTGGAGTCCGGGACAGGCGGAGGCTGAAGCTTTCTTT. This translates into CAWSPGQAEAEAFF. Variable domain in full (rest from reference TRBV30 and TRBJ1-1): SQTIHQWPATLVQPVGSPLSLECTVEGTSNPNLYWYRQAAGRGLQLLFYSVGIGQISSEVPQNLSASRPQDRQFILSSKKLLLSDSGFYLCAWSPGQAEAEAFFGQGTRLTVV.

The chain couples TRBV28 to TRBJ2-5; 7 bases map to TRBD2. V lost 5 bases, J lost 3 bases, and 9 bases stayed unmatched. This CDR3 has 15 residues. Germline CDR1 reads MDHEN; CDR2 reads SYDVKM. Written as DNA, the CDR3 is TGTGCCAGCAGTCCCACGGGGGAGGGCAAAGAGACCCAGTACTTC. This translates into CASSPTGEGKETQYF.

Comment on this clone: This specimen includes other DNA sequences encoding the same CDR3. This chain connects TRBV7-2 to TRBJ2-3, with D unclear. This CDR3 is built from 14 residues. V was clipped by 1 base and J by 2 bases, with 7 bases between them. Germline V gene data show CDR1 as SGHTA and CDR2 as FQGNSA. The CDR3 nucleotides read TGTGCCAGCAGCTTAGGACCGCACACAGATACGCAGTATTTT. It yields the protein CASSLGPHTDTQYF.

The rearrangement uses TRBV5-1 and TRBJ1-3; D not certain. The CDR3 totals 14 residues. Trimming stripped 5 bases from V and 0 bases from J, with 9 bases between. The germline gives CDR1 SGHRS, CDR2 YFSETQ. The CDR3 DNA is TGCGCCAGCAGGTCACTGACCTCTGGAAACACCATATATTTT. Amino acid sequence: CASRSLTSGNTIYF.

The rearrangement uses TRBV5-1 and TRBJ1-1; 7 bases fit TRBD1. This CDR3 spans 15 amino acids. Per the germline V gene, CDR1 is SGHRS and CDR2 is YFSETQ. The ends lost 1 base at V and 0 bases at J; junction bases unmatched: 3. The CDR3 DNA follows: TGCGCCAGCAGCTTGCCAGGGGGTATGAACACTGAAGCTTTCTTT. As protein: CASSLPGGMNTEAFF.

This rearrangement joins TRBV4-2 to TRBJ2-7, with TRBD1 matching over 10 bases. Germline CDR1 reads LGHNA; CDR2 reads YNFKEQ. The CDR3 extends over 16 amino acids. The junction had 3 bases not matched to a gene; V was cut back by 0 bases and J by 1 base. CDR3 sequence (DNA): TGTGCCAGCAGCCAAGAGGACAGGGGGGAATCCTACGAGCAGTACTTC. Its translation: CASSQEDRGESYEQYF.

Note on this clone: Other DNA variants within this sample encode the same CDR3. The V gene is TRBV9, the J gene TRBJ2-2; D might be TRBD1 (5 bases). The CDR3 is 15 residues long. Trimming removed 3 bases from V and 1 base from J, with 10 bases in between. Looked up from germline, CDR1 is SGDLS and CDR2 is YYNGEE. The chain's CDR3 is CASSAQGLNTGELFF. The CDR3 bases are TGTGCCAGCAGCGCTCAGGGTTTGAACACCGGGGAGCTGTTTTTT.

This chain uses TRBV19 with TRBJ1-2; 10 bases are shared with TRBD1. Per germline, CDR1 LNHDA and CDR2 SQIVND (reference sequence). V was pared by 2 bases and J by 8 bases, with 17 bases of the junction left unmatched. CDR3 length: 18 residues. The CDR3, as DNA: TGTGCCAGTAGTATAAAGACGGGGACAGGGGACGTTCGGCAGGGCTACACCTTC. This encodes CASSIKTGTGDVRQGYTF.

The rearrangement links TRBV6-5 to TRBJ1-2, with TRBD1 as a possible D gene (5 bases). The CDR3 consists of 15 residues. Trimming took off 6 bases at V and 8 bases at J, with 22 bases between the two ends. The germline V gene has CDR1 MNHEY and CDR2 SVGAGI. The CDR3 loop is CASRPAGGASGGYTF. The CDR3 bases are TGTGCCAGCAGGCCCGCGGGAGGGGCTTCCGGCGGCTACACCTTC.

The chain combines TRBV9 with TRBJ1-2, with 7 bases fitting TRBD1. The CDR3 contains 13 residues. Losses at the gene ends were 4 bases for V and 7 bases for J; bases not matched to a gene: 7. Germline V CDR1 and CDR2: SGDLS, YYNGEE. In DNA, the CDR3 is TGTGCCAGCAGCTCCAGGGGGGGGTCTGGCTACACCTTC. Translation gives CASSSRGGSGYTF. The full variable domain, rest sourced from reference TRBV9 and TRBJ1-2, is DSGVTQTPKHLITATGQRVTLRCSPRSGDLSVYWYQQSLDQGLQFLIQYYNGEERAKGNILERFSAQQFPDLHSELNLSSLELGDSALYFCASSSRGGSGYTFGSGTRLTVV.